This TCR beta chain was retrieved from a study of long-term antiretroviral therapy in people with HIV. Study-wide points: Compared with controls, HIV repertoires showed narrower CDR3 length ranges. Clonotypes expanded prior to ART showed repertoire dominance at all sampled time points.

Trimming shortened V by 3 bases and J by 2 bases, and 13 bases separated the two germline ends. The CDR3 sequence is 15 residues long. Germline CDR1 reads KGHSH; CDR2 reads LQKENI. Samples were assayed with immunoSEQ v3.0 at survey level. Profiling relied on immunoSEQ multiplex PCR, and the TCRdb table lists in-frame clones only, not all of them. Of 30,000 to 40,000 clones listed, 70% to 90% are singletons. Of note for this clone: Antigen specificity is unknown.

PBMC samples from each donor numbered at least one pre-ART and at least two post-ART. Each HIV-infected participant was given treatment in the United States. The clonotype was recovered from a man in his late teens or twenties with HIV. Sample: unsorted PBMCs, taken roughly 3.3 years after starting antiretroviral therapy. The chain uses TRBV18 and TRBJ2-5; D is undetermined. CDR3 bases: TGTGCCAGCTCACCCCCTCAGAAGTCTCAAGAGACCCAGTACTTC. As protein: CASSPPQKSQETQYF. Supplemented by reference TRBV18 and TRBJ2-5, the full variable domain reads NAGVMQNPRHLVRRRGQEARLRCSPMKGHSHVYWYRQLPEEGLKFMVYLQKENIIDESGMPKERFSAEFPKEGPSILRIQQVVRGDSAAYFCASSPPQKSQETQYFGPGTRLLVL.